Sequencing of this TCR beta chain was carried out in a study of cytomegalovirus exposure and HLA in healthy donors. PCR used 60 Vbeta primers and 13 Jbeta primers. Profiled with immunoSEQ multiplex PCR; TCRdb holds only in-frame clones, not every one. This sample carries some 95,000 clones, approximately 77% of them seen once, and the ten largest clones take around 5.3%. The V gene's germline CDR1 is SNHLY and CDR2 FYNNEI. Trimming took 4 bases from V and 4 from J; bases not matched to a gene: 6. This CDR3 has 15 residues. General observations from the study: Immune exposure was documented only through CMV serostatus. For presence/absence analyses, sequencing depth was assumed to be roughly uniform across donors.

As regards this clone: Its antigen is undetermined.

The clonotype comes from a woman between 40 and 55 years old in good health and CMV-seronegative. This rearrangement joins TRBV2 to TRBJ2-3; 9 positions agree with TRBD2. The sample comprised PBMCs. CDR3 region: CASSAAGGEADTQYF. The DNA for the CDR3 is TGTGCCAGCAGTGCGGCGGGAGGGGAAGCAGATACGCAGTATTTT.